This entry lists 23 T cell receptor beta chains sequenced from one sample in a study of PD-1 blockade in classical Hodgkin lymphoma. The data were produced by immunoSEQ multiplex PCR, yet TCRdb's version contains in-frame clones alone and is incomplete. The data contain roughly 77,000 clones, over 90% of them singletons. As to time point: newly diagnosed, previously untreated cHL patient sample. The material sequenced was peripheral blood mononuclear cells (PBMCs). The receptors here all came from a human donor with classical Hodgkin lymphoma.

This chain joins TRBV6-1 and TRBJ1-6, with TRBD1 matching over 7 bases. Germline CDR1 MNHNS, CDR2 SASEGT. The CDR3 sequence is 15 residues long. Trimming took 10 bases from V and 4 from J; bases not matched to a gene: 10. The CDR3 sequence: CANLLEGQYNSPLHF. DNA for the CDR3: TGTGCCAACTTGTTGGAGGGACAGTATAATTCACCCCTCCACTTT.

The chain carries TRBV7-2 and TRBJ2-3, with unresolved D. This CDR3 contains 14 residues. Germline V gene lookup returns CDR1 SGHTA and CDR2 FQGNSA. V was pared by 5 bases and J by 3 bases, with 12 bases between. The CDR3 loop is CASSQGPTTDTQYF. CDR3 sequence (DNA): TGTGCCAGCAGCCAAGGGCCGACAACAGATACGCAGTATTTT. Variable domain in full (rest from reference TRBV7-2 and TRBJ2-3): GAGVSQSPSNKVTEKGKDVELRCDPISGHTALYWYRQSLGQGLEFLIYFQGNSAPDKSGLPSDRFSAERTGGSVSTLTIQRTQQEDSAVYLCASSQGPTTDTQYFGPGTRLTVL.

The gene calls are TRBV5-4 and TRBJ1-1; 7 positions agree with TRBD1. CDR3 length: 15 amino acids. CDR1 and CDR2 from the germline V gene are SGHNT and YYREEE (reference sequence). V shed 4 bases and J 0 bases; nucleotides not matched to a gene: 6. The CDR3 coding sequence is TGTGCCAGCAGCAGGGGACAGAGTATGAACACTGAAGCTTTCTTT. It codes for CASSRGQSMNTEAFF.

This chain joins TRBV6-1 and TRBJ2-1; the D gene is possibly TRBD2 (6 bases). Trimming removed 4 bases from V and 9 bases from J, with 10 bases in between. Germline CDR1 and CDR2: MNHNS and SASEGT. The CDR3 sequence is 12 residues long. The CDR3 DNA reads as TGTGCCAGCAGTGGGGACTCGAGTGAGCAGTTCTTC. This codes for CASSGDSSEQFF.

V and J are TRBV2 and TRBJ2-5; 9 bases fit TRBD2. V was clipped by 1 base and J by 4 bases; unmatched bases: 4. CDR1 and CDR2 (germline): SNHLY, FYNNEI. The CDR3 totals 15 residues. The CDR3 coding sequence is TGTGCCAGCAGTGAAGAGCGAGCGGGAGGAGAGACCCAGTACTTC. Its translation: CASSEERAGGETQYF.

V gene TRBV4-2 combines with J gene TRBJ2-3; 13 bases are shared with TRBD2. Losses at the gene ends were 4 bases for V and 6 bases for J; bases not matched to a gene: 7. The CDR3 has 16 residues. Germline CDR1 is LGHNA and CDR2 is YNFKEQ. The CDR3 loop reads CASSLRLAGGLDTQYF. The CDR3 DNA is TGTGCCAGCAGCCTTCGACTAGCGGGGGGCCTCGATACGCAGTATTTT.

CDR3 coding DNA: TGTGCCAGCAGCTTGGACGGGACAGGGGTCACAGATACGCAGTATTTT. Protein product: CASSLDGTGVTDTQYF. The V and J genes are TRBV5-6 and TRBJ2-3, with 10 positions matching TRBD1. V dropped 0 bases and J dropped 2; count of bases not matched to a gene: 3. CDR3 length: 16 amino acids. Germline loops: CDR1 SGHDT, CDR2 YYEEEE.

CDR3 bases: TGTGCCAGCAGCTTACTTCCAACAGGGCAAAGCTCCTACAATGAGCAGTTCTTC. Translating it yields CASSLLPTGQSSYNEQFF. The rearrangement joins TRBV7-4 to TRBJ2-1; a weak D match, TRBD1 (6 bases). V was cut by 2 bases and J by 0 bases, with 17 bases left in between. CDR3 length: 18 amino acids. Per the germline V gene, CDR1 is SGHVT and CDR2 is SQSDAQ.

The V gene is TRBV6-1, the J gene TRBJ1-2; TRBD1 is a possible D gene (5 bases). V lost 5 bases and J 2 bases, leaving 12 bases between the germline ends. CDR3 length equals 14 residues. Germline loops: CDR1 MNHNS, CDR2 SASEGT. The CDR3 region has the DNA TGTGCCAGCAGTCCTATGGGGGGAAACTATGGCTACACCTTC. This codes for CASSPMGGNYGYTF.

This clone has only one observation. This sequence joins TRBV6-5 and TRBJ2-1, with 7 bases aligning to TRBD2. The ends lost 8 bases at V and 9 bases at J; junction bases unmatched: 10. The V gene's germline CDR1 is MNHEY and CDR2 SVGAGI. The CDR3 is made up of 13 amino acids. CDR3 amino acids: CASELLGGSEQFF. In nucleotides, the CDR3 is TGTGCCAGCGAGTTACTGGGCGGGAGTGAGCAGTTCTTC.

V gene TRBV2 combines with J gene TRBJ2-7, with a possible D match to TRBD2 (5 bases). V was pared by 2 bases and J by 0 bases, with 14 bases between. Germline values: CDR1 SNHLY, CDR2 FYNNEI. CDR3 length: 16 amino acids. The CDR3 nucleotides read TGTGCCAGCAGTGAACGGAGGACGGAGAGCTCCTACGAGCAGTACTTC. It codes for CASSERRTESSYEQYF.

The V call is TRBV18, the J call TRBJ1-5; the D gene is possibly TRBD1 (5 bases). From germline, CDR1 is KGHSH and CDR2 LQKENI. V was cut by 5 bases and J by 4 bases, with 12 bases left in between. The CDR3 covers 14 residues. CDR3 sequence (DNA): TGTGCCAGCTCAAGGCAGGGCGAGAATCAGCCCCAGCATTTT. This codes for CASSRQGENQPQHF.

The chain couples TRBV11-2 to TRBJ2-7; 7 bases align to TRBD1. The germline gives CDR1 SGHAT, CDR2 FQNNGV. V trimming: 4 bases; J trimming: 9 bases; junction bases outside the gene matches: 9. The CDR3 runs 13 residues. The CDR3 protein is CASSSRGTDGQYF. Here the CDR3 DNA reads TGTGCCAGCAGCTCCAGGGGGACAGACGGGCAGTACTTC.

This chain joins TRBV5-1 and TRBJ1-6; 8 nucleotides line up with TRBD1. The CDR3 totals 14 residues. The junction had 6 bases not matched to a gene; V was cut back by 8 bases and J by 5 bases. Germline CDR1 is SGHRS and CDR2 is YFSETQ. CDR3 bases: TGCGCCAGTACGACAGGGGTTAATAATTCACCCCTCCACTTT. Its protein is CASTTGVNNSPLHF.

This clone was seen only once. This sequence joins TRBV6-5 and TRBJ1-5; a possible D gene is TRBD1 (6 bases). CDR1 MNHEY and CDR2 SVGAGI come from the germline V gene. The CDR3 sequence is 14 residues long. V was clipped by 5 bases and J by 2 bases, with 10 bases between them. The CDR3 loop is CASSPQGGNQPQHF. CDR3 coding DNA: TGTGCCAGCAGTCCACAGGGCGGCAATCAGCCCCAGCATTTT.

The chain combines TRBV5-1 with TRBJ2-1; D might be TRBD2 (6 bases). Germline V gene data show CDR1 as SGHRS and CDR2 as YFSETQ. Between the trimmed V and J ends, which lost 1 base and 5 bases, there was a span of 16 bases. This CDR3 is built from 16 residues. The CDR3 DNA sequence: TGCGCCAGCAGCTTGTTTGGAGGCGGGGATCACAATGAGCAGTTCTTC. Its protein product is CASSLFGGGDHNEQFF.

This clone was seen once. The chain recombines TRBV19 with TRBJ2-1; possibly TRBD1 for D (5 bases). V was shortened by 7 bases and J by 4 bases, with 8 bases between the two germline ends. The germline gives CDR1 LNHDA, CDR2 SQIVND (reference sequence). There are 12 residues in the CDR3. The CDR3 DNA reads as TGTGCCAGTAATGACAGATACAATGAGCAGTTCTTC. Protein: CASNDRYNEQFF.

The chain links TRBV28 to TRBJ1-3, with 9 bases lining up with TRBD1. J gave up 0 bases and V 3 bases, and 0 bases lay outside the gene matches. There are 15 residues in the CDR3. Germline V CDR1 and CDR2: MDHEN, SYDVKM. The CDR3, as DNA: TGTGCCAGCAGTTTGACAGGGGGCTCTGGAAACACCATATATTTT. Protein sequence: CASSLTGGSGNTIYF.

This chain connects TRBV7-2 to TRBJ2-5; no firm D call. V lost 10 bases and J lost 4, with 16 bases in between. This CDR3 is 13 amino acids long. Looked up from germline, CDR1 is SGHTA and CDR2 is FQGNSA. The CDR3 coding sequence is TGTGCCATAGGGCGCGCGGTCGGAGAGACCCAGTACTTC. Translating gives CAIGRAVGETQYF.

This clone was picked up one time. V is TRBV5-4 and J is TRBJ2-6, with no clear D. Germline CDR1 reads SGHNT; CDR2 reads YYREEE (reference sequence). The CDR3 spans 14 residues. V lost 3 bases and J lost 2, with 6 bases in between. The CDR3 bases are TGTGCCAGCAGCTCCACAGCTGGGGCCAACGTCCTGACTTTC. Its protein product is CASSSTAGANVLTF.

The chain's CDR3 is CASSRADLARDTQYF. The CDR3 nucleotides read TGTGCCAGCAGCCGGGCGGATCTTGCACGAGATACGCAGTATTTT. V is TRBV7-9 and J is TRBJ2-3; no clear D. V was trimmed by 5 bases and J by 5 bases, leaving 17 bases between them. The CDR3 runs to 15 residues. The germline V gene encodes CDR1 SEHNR and CDR2 FQNEAQ (reference sequence).

This clone has only one observation. The chain combines TRBV28 with TRBJ2-1; D assignment may be TRBD1 or TRBD2 (6 bases each). The V gene lost 8 bases and the J gene lost 6 bases, with 17 bases spanning the gap. The CDR3 is made up of 14 amino acids. Germline CDR1 MDHEN, CDR2 SYDVKM. CDR3 bases: TGTGCCAGCCGAATAGGGGGGTTGATCAATGAGCAGTTCTTC. It translates to CASRIGGLINEQFF.

About this clone: This sample includes further DNA sequences coding for the same CDR3. The V call is TRBV29-1, the J call TRBJ2-2; 9 positions agree with TRBD2. Germline CDR1 SQVTM, CDR2 ANQGSEA. This CDR3 is built from 14 residues. J was trimmed by 4 bases and V by 6 bases; bases with no gene match: 6. The CDR3 spells CSVASGAVTGELFF. The CDR3 coding sequence is TGCAGCGTCGCTAGCGGGGCGGTCACCGGGGAGCTGTTTTTT.